Detailed here is one T cell receptor (beta chain). Antigen: not known. This specimen comes from a study of T-cell memory formation after mild COVID-19. General study findings and limits: The authors did not confirm SARS-CoV-2 specificity of second-wave clones peaking day 37. The study found contracting CD4+ clones mainly in CM and EM and contracting CD8+ clones in EMRA. CD4/CD8 balance held among clones contracting day 15 to 85, and later expanders leaned CD4+.

There are 12 residues in the CDR3. Trimming pared 10 bases from V and 8 bases from J, leaving 14 bases between. CDR1 and CDR2 from the germline V gene are SGHAT and FQNNGV. TCR alpha and TCR beta cDNA libraries carrying sample barcodes and UMIs were produced by 5'RACE using constant-segment primers. TCRdb independently ran MiXCR on the 5' RACE reads; one entry per CDR3 protein. The profile covers some 310,000 distinct CDR3 sequences, with more than 20% appearing a single time and 21% taken by the ten largest. The receptor comes from a young man who had mild COVID-19 (a few samples of this study predate the infection). Cell type and time point are not known. Sequenced material: PBMCs or a T cell subset sorted from them (not recorded which). This sequence joins TRBV11-2 and TRBJ1-4, with a tentative D call TRBD1 (5 bases). The CDR3 sequence: CATANRDEKLFF. The DNA of the CDR3 is TGTGCCACCGCAAACCGGGACGAAAAACTGTTTTTT.